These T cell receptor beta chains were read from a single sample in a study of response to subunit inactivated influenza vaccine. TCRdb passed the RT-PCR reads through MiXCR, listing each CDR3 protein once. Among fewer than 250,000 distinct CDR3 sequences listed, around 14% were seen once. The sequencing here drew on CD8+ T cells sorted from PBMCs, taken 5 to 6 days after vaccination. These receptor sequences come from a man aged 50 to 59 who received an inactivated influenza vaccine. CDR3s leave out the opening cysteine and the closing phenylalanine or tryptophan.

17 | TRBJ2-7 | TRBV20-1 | SARDFIASGSNTAYEQY
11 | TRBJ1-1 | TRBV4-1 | ASSLWTETEAF
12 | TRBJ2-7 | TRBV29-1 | SVELRLGDYEQY
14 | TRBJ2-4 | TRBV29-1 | SVGAGRDAEGNIQY
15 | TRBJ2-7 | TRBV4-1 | ASSQIGGQGPTYEQY
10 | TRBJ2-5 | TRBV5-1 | ASSSSWETQY
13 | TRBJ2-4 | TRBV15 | ATTLRQRAKNIQY
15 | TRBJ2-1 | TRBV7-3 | ASSLHPHRDKYNEQF
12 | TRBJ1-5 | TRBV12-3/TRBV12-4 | ASRERGTGQPQH
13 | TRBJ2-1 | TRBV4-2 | AMSPGTSGYNEQF
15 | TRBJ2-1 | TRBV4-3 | ASSQDQLAGGFNEQF